The clone carrying this T cell receptor beta chain was found many times. The authors prepared the TCRbeta library with unique molecular identifiers. TCRdb processed the PCR reads anew with MiXCR; each CDR3 protein has one entry. The sample has a few hundred thousand distinct CDR3 sequences, 11% seen once; the top ten hold over 4.5%. The sample is drawn from a study of T-cell reconstitution after alpha-beta-depleted transplantation in children. V lost 8 bases and J lost 3; bases outside the gene matches: 7. Germline loops: CDR1 MGHDK, CDR2 SYGVNS. CDR3 length equals 14 residues. Sequencing was performed on PBMCs from the stem cell graft donor, taken from the stem cell graft. The V call is TRBV25-1, the J call TRBJ2-1; 7 bases are shared with TRBD2. The TCR was taken from a human donor who donated a stem cell graft to a child with acute myeloid leukemia. The CDR3 DNA is TGTGCCAGCGGACCGAGCGGGGACTACAATGAGCAGTTCTTC. It encodes CASGPSGDYNEQFF.